The 8 T cell receptor beta chains in this list originate from one sample, sequenced in a study of cytomegalovirus exposure and HLA in healthy donors. The PCR contained 60 Vbeta and 13 Jbeta primers. Clones were read by immunoSEQ multiplex PCR, and TCRdb kept only the in-frame ones, dropping some. The sample shows fewer than 250,000 clones, over 75% of them seen only once. Sequencing was done on a sample of PBMCs. The receptors stem from a male donor in good health and CMV-seronegative.

The chain carries TRBV7-8 and TRBJ1-2; 10 bases fit TRBD1. In germline, CDR1 is SGHVS, CDR2 FQNEAQ. This CDR3 comprises 15 residues. The V gene end was trimmed by 3 bases and the J gene end by 6 bases; junction bases not matched to a gene: 7. The CDR3 here is CASSFRDRGIDGYTF. Here the CDR3 DNA reads TGTGCCAGCAGCTTCCGGGACAGGGGAATAGATGGCTACACCTTC.

This chain links TRBV5-1 with TRBJ2-7; no clear D gene. Germline loops: CDR1 SGHRS, CDR2 YFSETQ. CDR3 length: 13 residues. V gave up 1 base and J gave up 5 bases, with 10 bases separating them. The CDR3 sequence: CASSLNTLNEQYF. The CDR3 DNA follows: TGCGCCAGCAGCTTGAATACTTTAAACGAGCAGTACTTC.

The genes are TRBV7-2 and TRBJ1-2; 9 positions agree with TRBD1. The V gene's germline CDR1 is SGHTA and CDR2 FQGNSA. Trimming cost V 3 bases and J 4 bases; bases outside gene matches: 3. The CDR3 has 14 residues. For the CDR3, the DNA is TGTGCCAGCAGCTTTACGACAGGGGGCTATGGCTACACCTTC. Translated: CASSFTTGGYGYTF. Combining the CDR3 with reference TRBV7-2 and TRBJ1-2 gives the whole variable domain GAGVSQSPSNKVTEKGKDVELRCDPISGHTALYWYRQSLGQGLEFLIYFQGNSAPDKSGLPSDRFSAERTGGSVSTLTIQRTQQEDSAVYLCASSFTTGGYGYTFGSGTRLTVV.

The rearrangement uses TRBV30 and TRBJ1-5; TRBD1 is a possible D gene (6 bases). Between the trimmed V and J ends, which lost 4 bases and 6 bases, there was a span of 13 bases. This CDR3 is built from 13 residues. CDR1 GTSNPN and CDR2 SVGIG come from the germline V gene (reference sequence). As DNA, the CDR3 is TGTGCCTGGACTTCCGCACAGGGTCAGCCCCAGCATTTT. Amino acid sequence: CAWTSAQGQPQHF.

The chain has TRBV27 and TRBJ2-3; 9 bases are a match to TRBD2. J was trimmed by 6 bases and V by 3 bases; bases with no gene match: 7. Germline CDR1 is MNHEY and CDR2 is SMNVEV (reference sequence). The CDR3 contains 15 residues. The CDR3 DNA sequence: TGTGCCAGCAGTTTTGGACGCGGGAGGGGTGATACGCAGTATTTT. As protein: CASSFGRGRGDTQYF.

The genes are TRBV7-3 and TRBJ2-3, with 11 bases fitting TRBD2. The CDR3 is 17 residues long. V shed 0 bases and J 5 bases; nucleotides not matched to a gene: 7. Germline loops: CDR1 SGHTA, CDR2 FQGTGA. The CDR3 spells CASSLTGSGGAVDTQYF. The CDR3 DNA is TGTGCCAGCAGCTTAACGGGTAGCGGGGGGGCCGTAGATACGCAGTATTTT.

V usage is TRBV30 and J usage is TRBJ1-6; a possible D gene is TRBD1 (5 bases). Germline lookup yields CDR1 GTSNPN and CDR2 SVGIG (reference sequence). The CDR3 loop spans 15 amino acids. V was trimmed by 2 bases and J by 5 bases, leaving 13 bases between them. The CDR3 coding sequence is TGTGCCTGGAGTATAGGGGCCGCCAATAATTCACCCCTCCACTTT. It encodes CAWSIGAANNSPLHF.

The chain recombines TRBV29-1 with TRBJ2-7, with TRBD1 matching 8 bases. The CDR3 length is 13 residues. Per germline, CDR1 SQVTM and CDR2 ANQGSEA. Losses at the gene ends were 6 bases for V and 5 bases for J; bases not matched to a gene: 9. CDR3 nucleotide sequence: TGCAGCGTACGAGGACAGGGTCCCCACGAGCAGTACTTC. It encodes CSVRGQGPHEQYF.